The sequence of this T cell receptor beta chain was determined in a study of blood T cell repertoires in COVID-19. At the level of the study: The United States, Italy and Spain were the sources of the acute and convalescent COVID-19 samples.

Germline V gives CDR1 SGHVS, CDR2 FQNEAQ. With 1 base clipped from V and 7 bases from J, the junction kept 15 bases outside the gene matches. This CDR3 has 18 residues. Authors' data handling: Amplification of reference gene primers provided the estimated nucleated cell counts. The data were produced by immunoSEQ multiplex PCR, yet TCRdb's version contains in-frame clones alone and is incomplete. For V, J and clone size, that table is used; D and trimming come from the DNA. The sample records about 54,000 clones, over 70% being singletons. The rearrangement links TRBV7-8 to TRBJ2-1; TRBD2 aligns across 8 bases. Material: peripheral blood. This TCR was recovered from a human donor in a cohort sampled during active COVID-19. The CDR3 protein is CASSLVGGGTPSGNEQFF. The CDR3 DNA follows: TGTGCCAGCAGCTTAGTTGGCGGGGGGACACCTTCTGGGAATGAGCAGTTCTTC.